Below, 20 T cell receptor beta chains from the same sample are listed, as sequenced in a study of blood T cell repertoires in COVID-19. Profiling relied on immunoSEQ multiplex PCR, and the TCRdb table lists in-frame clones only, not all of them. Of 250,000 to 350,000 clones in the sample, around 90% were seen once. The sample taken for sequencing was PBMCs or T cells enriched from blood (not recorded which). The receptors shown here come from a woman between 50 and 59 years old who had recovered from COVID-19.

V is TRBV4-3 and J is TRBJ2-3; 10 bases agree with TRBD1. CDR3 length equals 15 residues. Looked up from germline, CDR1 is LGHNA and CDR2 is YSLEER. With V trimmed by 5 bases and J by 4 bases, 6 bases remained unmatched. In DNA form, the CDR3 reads TGCGCCAGCAGCGTAGACAGGGGGCGAGCAGATACGCAGTATTTT. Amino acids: CASSVDRGRADTQYF.

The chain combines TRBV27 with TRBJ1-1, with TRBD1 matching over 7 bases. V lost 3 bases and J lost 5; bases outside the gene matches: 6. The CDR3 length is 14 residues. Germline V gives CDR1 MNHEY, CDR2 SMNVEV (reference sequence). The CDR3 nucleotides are TGTGCCAGCAGTTTGACAGGGTTTGGGACTGAAGCTTTCTTT. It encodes CASSLTGFGTEAFF.

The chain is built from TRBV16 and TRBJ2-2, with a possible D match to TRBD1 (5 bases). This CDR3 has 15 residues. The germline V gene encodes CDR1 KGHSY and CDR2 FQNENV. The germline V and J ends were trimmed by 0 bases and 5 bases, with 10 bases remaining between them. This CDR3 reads CASSQSAGSTGELFF. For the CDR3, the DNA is TGTGCCAGCAGCCAATCTGCAGGGTCGACCGGGGAGCTGTTTTTT.

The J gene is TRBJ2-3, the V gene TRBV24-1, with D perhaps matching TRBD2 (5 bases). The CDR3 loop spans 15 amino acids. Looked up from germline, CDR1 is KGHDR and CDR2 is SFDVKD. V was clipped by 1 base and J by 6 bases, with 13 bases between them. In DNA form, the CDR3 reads TGTGCCACCAGTGATTTTAGGACTCGTGTGGATACGCAGTATTTT. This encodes CATSDFRTRVDTQYF.

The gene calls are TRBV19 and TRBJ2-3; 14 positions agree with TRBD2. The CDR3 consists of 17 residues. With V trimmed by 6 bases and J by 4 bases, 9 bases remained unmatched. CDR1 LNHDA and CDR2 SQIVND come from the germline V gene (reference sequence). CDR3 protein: CASRHGTSGSRPDTQYF. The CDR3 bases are TGTGCCAGTAGGCATGGGACTAGCGGGAGCCGGCCAGATACGCAGTATTTT.

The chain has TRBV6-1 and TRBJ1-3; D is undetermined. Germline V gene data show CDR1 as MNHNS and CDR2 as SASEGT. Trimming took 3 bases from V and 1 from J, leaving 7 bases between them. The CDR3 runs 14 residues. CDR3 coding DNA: TGTGCCAGCAGTGATCCTGCGTCTGGAAACACCATATATTTT. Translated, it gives CASSDPASGNTIYF.

The CDR3, as DNA: TGTGCCAGCAGCGCGACTAGCGTAGATGAGCAGTTCTTC. This translates into CASSATSVDEQFF. The genes are TRBV9 and TRBJ2-1, with 8 bases fitting TRBD2. Trimming cost V 3 bases and J 8 bases; bases outside gene matches: 4. Germline CDR1 is SGDLS and CDR2 is YYNGEE. The CDR3 has 13 residues.

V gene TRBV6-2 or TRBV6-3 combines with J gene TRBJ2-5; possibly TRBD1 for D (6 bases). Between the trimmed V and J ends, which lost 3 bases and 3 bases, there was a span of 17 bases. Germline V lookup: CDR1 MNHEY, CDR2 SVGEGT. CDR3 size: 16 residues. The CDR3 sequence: CASSYLGGAVKETQYF. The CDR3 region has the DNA TGTGCCAGCAGTTATTTAGGGGGAGCAGTCAAAGAGACCCAGTACTTC.

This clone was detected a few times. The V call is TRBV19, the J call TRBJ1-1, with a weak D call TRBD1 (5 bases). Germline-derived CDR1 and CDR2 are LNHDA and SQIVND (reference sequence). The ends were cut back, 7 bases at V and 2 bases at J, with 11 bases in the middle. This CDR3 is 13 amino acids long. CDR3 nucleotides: TGTGCCAGTACCCAGGGCCTCAACACTGAAGCTTTCTTT. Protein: CASTQGLNTEAFF.

The CDR3 protein is CASSSRGFHYGYTF. As DNA, the CDR3 is TGTGCCAGCAGTTCACGCGGGTTCCACTATGGCTACACCTTC. The chain joins TRBV27 to TRBJ1-2; D is undetermined. The CDR3 is 14 amino acids. V dropped 4 bases and J dropped 3 bases, with 12 bases sitting between them. Germline V gene lookup returns CDR1 MNHEY and CDR2 SMNVEV (reference sequence).

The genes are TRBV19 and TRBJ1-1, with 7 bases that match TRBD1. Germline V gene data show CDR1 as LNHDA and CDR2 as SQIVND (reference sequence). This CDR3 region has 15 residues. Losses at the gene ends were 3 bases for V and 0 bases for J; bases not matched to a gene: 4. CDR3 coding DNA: TGTGCCAGTAGTATGAGACAGGGCATGAACACTGAAGCTTTCTTT. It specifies CASSMRQGMNTEAFF. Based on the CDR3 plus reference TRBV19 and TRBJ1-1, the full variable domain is DGGITQSPKYLFRKEGQNVTLSCEQNLNHDAMYWYRQDPGQGLRLIYYSQIVNDFQKGDIAEGYSVSREKKESFPLTVTSAQKNPTAFYLCASSMRQGMNTEAFFGQGTRLTVV.

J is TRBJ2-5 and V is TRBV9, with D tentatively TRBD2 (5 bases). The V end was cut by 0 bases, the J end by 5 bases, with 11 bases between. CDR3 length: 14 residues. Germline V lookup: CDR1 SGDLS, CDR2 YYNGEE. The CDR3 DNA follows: TGTGCCAGCAGCGTAGGAGTAGCGTTCGAGACCCAGTACTTC. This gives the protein CASSVGVAFETQYF.

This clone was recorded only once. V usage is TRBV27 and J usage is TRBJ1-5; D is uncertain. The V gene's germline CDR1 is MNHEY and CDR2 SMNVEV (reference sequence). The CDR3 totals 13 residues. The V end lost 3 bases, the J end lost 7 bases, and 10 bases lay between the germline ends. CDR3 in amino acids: CASSFNGGQPQHF. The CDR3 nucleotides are TGTGCCAGCAGTTTTAATGGAGGCCAGCCCCAGCATTTT.

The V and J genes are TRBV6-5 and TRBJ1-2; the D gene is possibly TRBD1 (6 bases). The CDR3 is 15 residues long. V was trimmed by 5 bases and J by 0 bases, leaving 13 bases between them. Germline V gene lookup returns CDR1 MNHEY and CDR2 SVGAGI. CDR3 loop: CASSTRQESNYGYTF. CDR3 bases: TGTGCCAGCAGTACCCGACAGGAATCTAACTATGGCTACACCTTC.

CDR3 in amino acids: CASSPPGQGTNTEAFF. In nucleotides, the CDR3 is TGTGCCAGCTCACCACCCGGACAGGGGACGAACACTGAAGCTTTCTTT. This sequence joins TRBV18 and TRBJ1-1; TRBD1 aligns across 9 bases. The CDR3 loop spans 16 amino acids. Losses at the gene ends were 0 bases for V and 1 base for J; bases not matched to a gene: 3. Germline assignment: CDR1 KGHSH and CDR2 LQKENI.

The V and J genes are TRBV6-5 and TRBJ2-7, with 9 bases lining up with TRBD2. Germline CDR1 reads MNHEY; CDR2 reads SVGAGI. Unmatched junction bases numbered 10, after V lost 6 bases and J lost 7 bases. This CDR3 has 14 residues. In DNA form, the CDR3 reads TGTGCCAGCAGGAGACTAGCGGCAGTGGGGGAGCAGTACTTC. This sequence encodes CASRRLAAVGEQYF.

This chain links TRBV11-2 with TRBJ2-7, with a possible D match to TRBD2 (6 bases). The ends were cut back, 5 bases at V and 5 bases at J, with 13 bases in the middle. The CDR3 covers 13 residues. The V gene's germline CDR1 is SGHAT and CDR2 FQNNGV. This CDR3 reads CASSPRLVDEQYF. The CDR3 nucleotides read TGTGCCAGCAGCCCGAGACTAGTGGACGAGCAGTACTTC.

The CDR3 loop is CASSLAHRVSTDTQYF. CDR3 DNA sequence: TGTGCCAGCAGCTTAGCGCACAGGGTTAGCACAGATACGCAGTATTTT. This chain uses TRBV7-2 with TRBJ2-3; a possible D gene is TRBD1 (6 bases). The CDR3 extends over 16 amino acids. Germline-derived CDR1 and CDR2 are SGHTA and FQGNSA. The germline V and J ends were trimmed by 0 bases and 0 bases, with 10 bases remaining between them.

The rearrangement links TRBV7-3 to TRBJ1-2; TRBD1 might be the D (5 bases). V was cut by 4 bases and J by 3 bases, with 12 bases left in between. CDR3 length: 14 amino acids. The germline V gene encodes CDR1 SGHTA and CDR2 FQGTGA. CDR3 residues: CASSSGWGDYGYTF. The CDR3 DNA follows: TGTGCCAGCAGCTCCGGATGGGGGGACTATGGCTACACCTTC.

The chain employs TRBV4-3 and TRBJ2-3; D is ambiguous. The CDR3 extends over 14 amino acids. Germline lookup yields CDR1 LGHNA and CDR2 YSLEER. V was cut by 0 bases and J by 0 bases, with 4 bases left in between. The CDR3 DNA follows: TGCGCCAGCAGCCAAGAAGCCAGCACAGATACGCAGTATTTT. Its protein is CASSQEASTDTQYF.